The 10 T cell receptor beta chains below come from one sample, sequenced in a study of T-cell memory formation after mild COVID-19. TCRdb reanalysed the 5' RACE reads using MiXCR and keeps one entry per CDR3 protein. The sample contains about 350,000 distinct CDR3 sequences, around 28% of which appear only once. Material for sequencing was PBMCs or a T cell subset sorted from them (not recorded which). These receptor sequences come from an adult woman who had mild COVID-19 (a few samples of this study predate the infection). Cell type and time point are not known.

The genes are TRBV28 and TRBJ2-1; D unclear. This CDR3 spans 10 amino acids. V was cut by 4 bases and J by 15 bases, with 10 bases left in between. Germline CDR1 and CDR2: MDHEN and SYDVKM. CDR3 protein: CASSSRILFF. The CDR3, as DNA: TGTGCCAGCAGTTCTCGGATCCTGTTCTTC.

J is TRBJ2-2 and V is TRBV5-5; 7 nucleotides match TRBD2. V shed 3 bases and J 1 base; nucleotides not matched to a gene: 12. The CDR3 is made up of 18 amino acids. Germline values: CDR1 SGHKS, CDR2 YYEKEE (reference sequence). The CDR3 here is CASSSSSRSGVNTGELFF. In DNA form, the CDR3 reads TGTGCCAGCAGCTCGTCATCCAGGAGCGGGGTGAACACCGGGGAGCTGTTTTTT.

This clonotype turned up a few times. V and J are TRBV29-1 and TRBJ2-3; D is undetermined. This CDR3 comprises 13 residues. Trimming shortened V by 7 bases and J by 0 bases, and 11 bases separated the two germline ends. Looked up from germline, CDR1 is SQVTM and CDR2 is ANQGSEA. The CDR3 DNA is TGCAGCGCCCCGGACGGCAGCACAGATACGCAGTATTTT. Amino acids: CSAPDGSTDTQYF.

This chain uses TRBV12-3 or TRBV12-4 with TRBJ2-1; TRBD2 aligns across 7 bases. V trimming: 6 bases; J trimming: 0 bases; junction bases outside the gene matches: 5. The CDR3 contains 15 residues. The CDR3 region has the DNA TGTGCCAGCAGCCTGACTAGCCACTCCTACAATGAGCAGTTCTTC. This translates into CASSLTSHSYNEQFF.

This clonotype was counted a few times. The J gene is TRBJ1-2, the V gene TRBV12-3 or TRBV12-4; the D gene is possibly TRBD1 (6 bases). Trimming cost V 9 bases and J 3 bases, with 11 bases left between them. CDR3 length: 12 amino acids. CDR3 coding DNA: TGTGCCAGTACGAGGGGGGACTATGGCTACACCTTC. This codes for CASTRGDYGYTF.

This clonotype appeared a few times. The chain uses TRBV6-6 and TRBJ2-1; D gene ambiguous. The V gene's germline CDR1 is MNHNY and CDR2 SVGAGI (reference sequence). This CDR3 comprises 14 residues. V was trimmed by 6 bases and J by 0 bases, leaving 9 bases between them. CDR3 sequence (DNA): TGTGCCAGCAGCCCCACTTTCTCCTACAATGAGCAGTTCTTC. It is translated as CASSPTFSYNEQFF.

This clonotype was seen only a few times. V usage is TRBV5-1 and J usage is TRBJ1-1, with D hard to call. V lost 2 bases to trimming and J lost 6 bases, with 11 bases between them. The germline V gene encodes CDR1 SGHRS and CDR2 YFSETQ. The CDR3 has 13 amino acids. CDR3: CASSLAGPSEAFF. The CDR3 region has the DNA TGCGCCAGCAGCTTAGCAGGACCGTCTGAAGCTTTCTTT.

The chain is built from TRBV3-1 and TRBJ2-2; the D is unclear. Germline lookup yields CDR1 LGHDT and CDR2 YNNKEL (reference sequence). The CDR3 is 14 residues long. V was cut by 5 bases and J by 3 bases, with 10 bases left in between. The chain's CDR3 is CASSTPADTGELFF. The CDR3, as DNA: TGTGCCAGCAGCACACCGGCAGACACCGGGGAGCTGTTTTTT.

This sequence joins TRBV25-1 and TRBJ1-6, with 10 bases identical to TRBD1. The CDR3 consists of 13 residues. Germline trimming cut 8 bases from V and 7 bases from J; bases unmatched to any gene: 2. CDR1 and CDR2 from the germline V gene are MGHDK and SYGVNS. CDR3: CASWGQGNSPLHF. DNA of the CDR3: TGTGCCAGCTGGGGACAGGGGAATTCACCCCTCCACTTT.

This clonotype was observed a few times. The CDR3 DNA is TGCGCCAGCAGCCGAGTTCTAGCGGGAGCCGTTTCGGGGAACATTCAGTACTTC. As protein: CASSRVLAGAVSGNIQYF. The chain uses TRBV4-1 and TRBJ2-4, with TRBD2 matching over 10 bases. J was trimmed by 7 bases and V by 4 bases; bases with no gene match: 16. Germline CDR1 is MGHRA and CDR2 is YSYEKL. The CDR3 is 18 residues long.